This T cell receptor beta chain is drawn from a study of blood T cell repertoires in COVID-19. Study-level background: Collection of acute and convalescent COVID-19 samples took place in the United States, Italy and Spain. T cells, B-cell-depleted T cells, or PBMCs provided the cDNA or gDNA that served as material.

This clone was counted between two and nine times. Trimming took 5 bases from V and 6 from J; bases not matched to a gene: 12. The CDR3 consists of 17 residues. CDR1 and CDR2 from the germline V gene are KGHDR and SFDVKD. Data came from immunoSEQ multiplex PCR; TCRdb stores just in-frame clones and leaves some out. This sample has fewer than 80,000 clones; around 86% occur once, and the top ten carry more than 1%. Sequencing was carried out using peripheral blood. This sequence joins TRBV24-1 and TRBJ2-1; 10 bases are shared with TRBD1. The source is a man in his 70s with acute or convalescent COVID-19. The CDR3 coding sequence is TGTGCCACCAGTGCCCGATACGGAAGGACAGGGGGCAATGAGCAGTTCTTC. Translated: CATSARYGRTGGNEQFF.